What follows describes a single T cell receptor (beta chain). The data belong to a study of CD8+ T cells in alopecia areata. Individuals with alopecia areata gave both lesional scalp punch biopsies and peripheral blood for collection. CDR3 length equals 15 residues. Germline V CDR1 and CDR2: GTSNPN, SVGIG (reference sequence). Trimming stripped 2 bases from V and 5 bases from J, with 16 bases between. Once RNA had been extracted, it was reverse transcribed into cDNA to act as the sequencing template. Here immunoSEQ multiplex PCR was the method, and the copy in TCRdb shows in-frame clones only, minus some. The table shows fewer than 200,000 clones, with 67% occurring only once.

This specimen was CD8+ T cells sorted from blood, taken at week 0. The chain links TRBV30 to TRBJ1-5, with a weak D call TRBD1 (6 bases). The TCR originated in a human donor with alopecia areata. CDR3 amino acids: CAWSPADSLDQPQHF. In DNA form, the CDR3 reads TGTGCCTGGAGTCCAGCGGACAGCCTGGATCAGCCCCAGCATTTT.